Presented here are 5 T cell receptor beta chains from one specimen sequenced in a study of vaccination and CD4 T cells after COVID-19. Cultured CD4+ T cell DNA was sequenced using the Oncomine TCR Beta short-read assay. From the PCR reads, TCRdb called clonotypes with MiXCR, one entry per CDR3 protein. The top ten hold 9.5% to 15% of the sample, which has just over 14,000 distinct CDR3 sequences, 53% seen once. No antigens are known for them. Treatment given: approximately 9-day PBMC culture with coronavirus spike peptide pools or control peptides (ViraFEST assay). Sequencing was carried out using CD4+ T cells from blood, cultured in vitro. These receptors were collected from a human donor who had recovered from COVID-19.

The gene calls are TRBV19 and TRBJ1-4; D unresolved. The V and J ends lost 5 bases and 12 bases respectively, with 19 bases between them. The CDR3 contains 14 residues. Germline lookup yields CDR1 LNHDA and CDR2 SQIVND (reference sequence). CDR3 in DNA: TGTGCCAGTAGTTCGGTCTACGGGTCCCGAGAACTGTTTTTT. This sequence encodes CASSSVYGSRELFF.

In nucleotides, the CDR3 is TGTGCCAGTAGCGTGGGGGACAACTCTGGGGCCAACGTCCTGACTTTC. Its translation: CASSVGDNSGANVLTF. This chain connects TRBV19 to TRBJ2-6; D may be TRBD1 (6 bases). Germline V gene lookup returns CDR1 LNHDA and CDR2 SQIVND (reference sequence). The CDR3 is 16 residues long. The germline V and J ends were trimmed by 6 bases and 0 bases, with 12 bases remaining between them.

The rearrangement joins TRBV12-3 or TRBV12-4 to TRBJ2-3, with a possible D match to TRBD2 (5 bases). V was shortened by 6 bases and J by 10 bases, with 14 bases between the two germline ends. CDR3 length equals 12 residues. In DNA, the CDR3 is TGTGCCAGCAGACGGTCCGAGGGCGCGCAGTATTTT. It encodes CASRRSEGAQYF.

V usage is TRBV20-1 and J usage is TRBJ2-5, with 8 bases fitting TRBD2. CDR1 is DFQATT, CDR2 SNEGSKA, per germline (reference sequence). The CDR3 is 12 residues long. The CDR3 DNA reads TGCAGCGGGGGGGGAGAGGCAGAGACCCAGTACTTC. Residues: CSGGGEAETQYF.

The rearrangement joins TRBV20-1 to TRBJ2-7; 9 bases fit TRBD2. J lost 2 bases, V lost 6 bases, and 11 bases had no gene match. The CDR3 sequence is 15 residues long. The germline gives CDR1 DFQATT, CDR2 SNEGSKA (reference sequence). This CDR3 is CSAYQAGGPPYEQYF. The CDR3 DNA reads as TGCAGTGCATATCAAGCGGGAGGACCCCCCTACGAGCAGTACTTC.